This passage covers 15 T cell receptor beta chains from one sample sequenced in a study of regulatory T cells in long-lasting Graves disease (dated by TCRdb to the early 2020s). The library was produced with multiplex PCR. Sequencing relied on an Illumina HiSeq 4000. CDR3 regions were amplified by Arm-PCR with iRepertoire HTBI primers to construct TCR beta libraries. The public reads were reanalyzed by TCRdb: fastp trimming at Q25, MiXCR alignment, in-frame beta chains only. CDR3 protein sequences are deduplicated, and each keeps its most common genes and DNA. The sample has about 620,000 distinct CDR3 sequences on record, 15% to 20% of them singletons. The top ten clonotypes cover under 20% of the sample. The sample's time point label is to be understood as: newly diagnosed GD, antithyroid drugs for less than 3 months. For both TCR sequencing and RNA sequencing, RNA was extracted from PBMCs in TRIzol.

This sample was also put to use in a study of T cells in Graves' hyperthyroidism and ophthalmopathy.

This sample comprised peripheral blood mononuclear cells (PBMCs), obtained at new diagnosis, from a patient treated with antithyroid drugs. These receptors all come from a woman aged 25 to 39 with Graves disease. Donor details come from another sample of the same person, matched by shared clones.

V and J are TRBV3-1 and TRBJ2-7, with 8 nucleotides matching TRBD2. In germline, CDR1 is LGHDT, CDR2 YNNKEL (reference sequence). Trimming removed 10 bases from V and 6 bases from J; junction bases left unmatched: 5. The CDR3 is 11 residues long. CDR3 nucleotides: TGTGCCACCGGCCGGGGGGGCGAGCAGTACTTC. The encoded protein is CATGRGGEQYF.

This clonotype was seen at least ten times. The rearrangement joins TRBV2 to TRBJ2-2, with D unclear. CDR3 length: 16 residues. V dropped 3 bases and J dropped 0 bases, with 11 bases sitting between them. Germline lookup yields CDR1 SNHLY and CDR2 FYNNEI. DNA of the CDR3: TGTGCCAGCAGTGAGGCGGTGACATCGAACACCGGGGAGCTGTTTTTT. Its protein product is CASSEAVTSNTGELFF.

This clonotype was seen more than once but under ten times. J is TRBJ2-7 and V is TRBV20-1, with D possibly TRBD1 on 5 matching bases. Trimming stripped 2 bases from V and 4 bases from J, with 9 bases between. The germline CDR1 and CDR2 sequences are DFQATT and SNEGSKA (reference sequence). The CDR3 has 12 amino acids. CDR3 protein: CSARRGRYEQYF. The CDR3 DNA reads as TGCAGTGCTAGAAGGGGCCGTTACGAGCAGTACTTC.

The V call is TRBV12-3 or TRBV12-4, the J call TRBJ2-3; D tentatively reads TRBD1 or TRBD2 (6 bases each). Trimming shortened V by 2 bases and J by 0 bases, and 12 bases separated the two germline ends. This CDR3 is 16 amino acids long. CDR3 sequence reads: CASSLWGAESTDTQYF. The CDR3 DNA sequence: TGTGCCAGCAGTTTATGGGGGGCAGAGAGCACAGATACGCAGTATTTT.

Ten or more counts support this clonotype. The genes are TRBV15 and TRBJ1-1; D not resolved. Trimming took off 0 bases at V and 7 bases at J, with 12 bases between the two ends. Per germline, CDR1 LNHNV and CDR2 YYDKDF (reference sequence). The CDR3 extends over 14 amino acids. The chain's CDR3 is CATSRDLGDSEAFF. CDR3 bases: TGTGCCACCAGCAGAGATCTCGGGGATAGTGAAGCTTTCTTT.

The table lists this clonotype with a few counts. The rearrangement uses TRBV4-2 and TRBJ2-2; D remains unclear. Trimming left V 7 bases short and J 1 base short, with 13 bases between. Germline values: CDR1 LGHNA, CDR2 YNFKEQ. The length of the CDR3 is 15 residues. CDR3 nucleotide sequence: TGTGCCAGCACACGGACGGATCTGAACACCGGGGAGCTGTTTTTT. This translates into CASTRTDLNTGELFF.

This clonotype appeared many times. The chain recombines TRBV7-8 with TRBJ2-2; weak D call: TRBD2 (5 bases). Per germline, CDR1 SGHVS and CDR2 FQNEAQ. V shed 3 bases and J shed 7 bases, with 9 bases lying between them. This CDR3 region has 13 residues. For the CDR3, the DNA is TGTGCCAGCAGCTTTACTGGAGGCGGGGAGCTGTTTTTT. As protein: CASSFTGGGELFF.

This chain uses TRBV30 with TRBJ1-3; no definite D call. CDR1 GTSNPN and CDR2 SVGIG come from the germline V gene (reference sequence). The CDR3 runs to 14 residues. V was trimmed by 5 bases and J by 1 base, leaving 12 bases between them. CDR3 sequence (DNA): TGTGCCTGGGAGAGCGGGTTGTCTGGAAACACCATATATTTT. Protein: CAWESGLSGNTIYF.

At least ten counts were recorded for this clonotype. The chain couples TRBV2 to TRBJ2-3, with no clear D. The CDR3 consists of 15 residues. Germline-derived CDR1 and CDR2 are SNHLY and FYNNEI. Deletions cut 2 bases from V and 2 bases from J, with 11 bases between. This CDR3 is CASSELGRSTDTQYF. The CDR3 DNA follows: TGTGCCAGCAGTGAACTGGGTCGCTCCACAGATACGCAGTATTTT. Full variable domain (rest looked up from reference TRBV2 and TRBJ2-3): EPEVTQTPSHQVTQMGQEVILRCVPISNHLYFYWYRQILGQKVEFLVSFYNNEISEKSEIFDDQFSVERPDGSNFTLKIRSTKLEDSAMYFCASSELGRSTDTQYFGPGTRLTVL.

For this clonotype: With only one base between it and a far larger clone, this is likely a read error. V gene TRBV11-3 combines with J gene TRBJ1-1; D uncertain. The CDR3 contains 12 residues. The germline CDR1 and CDR2 sequences are SGHNT and YENEEA. For the CDR3, the DNA is TGTGCCGGCAGCGTCCTAGGAGGGGAAGCTTTCTTT. It translates to CAGSVLGGEAFF.

This clonotype appeared many times. This chain uses TRBV7-3 with TRBJ2-5; D may correspond to TRBD1 or TRBD2 (6 bases each). V was cut by 6 bases and J by 4 bases, with 12 bases left in between. The germline CDR1 and CDR2 sequences are SGHTA and FQGTGA. The CDR3 contains 13 residues. CDR3 coding DNA: TGTGCCAGCAGTCCCAGGGGAGGAGAGACCCAGTACTTC. Translation gives CASSPRGGETQYF.

This clonotype has just a few counts. The rearrangement uses TRBV6-1 and TRBJ2-1; TRBD2 aligns across 11 bases. The CDR3 is made up of 14 amino acids. The junction had 5 bases not matched to a gene; V was cut back by 5 bases and J by 8 bases. Germline lookup yields CDR1 MNHNS and CDR2 SASEGT. As DNA, the CDR3 is TGTGCCAGCAGTACTAGCGGGAGTTTCGATGAGCAGTTCTTC. The encoded protein is CASSTSGSFDEQFF.

This clonotype has ten or more counts. The chain uses TRBV20-1 and TRBJ2-7; TRBD1 aligns across 8 bases. There are 15 residues in the CDR3. V shed 3 bases and J 4 bases; nucleotides not matched to a gene: 11. Germline assignment: CDR1 DFQATT and CDR2 SNEGSKA (reference sequence). The CDR3 coding sequence is TGCAGTGCTAGCGGCACCGGCGACAGGGGATACGAGCAGTACTTC. It encodes CSASGTGDRGYEQYF.

The rearrangement joins TRBV18 to TRBJ1-5; a weak D match, TRBD1 (6 bases). V lost 4 bases to trimming and J lost 6 bases, with 16 bases between them. This CDR3 has 15 residues. Germline assignment: CDR1 KGHSH and CDR2 LQKENI. This chain's CDR3 is CASSLGTSGGQPQHF. CDR3 nucleotides: TGTGCCAGCTCACTAGGGACAAGCGGGGGTCAGCCCCAGCATTTT.

This clonotype was seen many times. The chain recombines TRBV27 with TRBJ1-6; the D gene is possibly TRBD1 (5 bases). The CDR3 extends over 14 amino acids. V shed 3 bases and J shed 10 bases, with 13 bases lying between them. In germline, CDR1 is MNHEY, CDR2 SMNVEV (reference sequence). The CDR3 reads CASSLGGTNSPLHF. The CDR3 bases are TGTGCCAGCAGTTTGGGGGGTACGAACTCACCCCTCCACTTT.